Following are 8 T cell receptor beta chains from one sample sequenced in a study of cytomegalovirus exposure and HLA in healthy donors. PCR primers comprised 60 Vbeta and 13 Jbeta primers. The assay was immunoSEQ multiplex PCR, and TCRdb's table has in-frame clones only and misses some. The profile shows about 170,000 clones, over 80% of them singletons. Sequences were obtained from PBMCs. The origin of the receptors is a male donor in good health and CMV-seronegative.

The chain carries TRBV29-1 and TRBJ1-4; D uncertain. With 4 bases removed from V and 7 bases from J, the gap between germline ends came to 10 bases. There are 12 residues in the CDR3. CDR1 is SQVTM and CDR2 is ANQGSEA in the germline V gene. The CDR3 is CSVGSNGEKLFF. In DNA, the CDR3 is TGCAGCGTTGGGTCTAATGGTGAAAAACTGTTTTTT.

The rearrangement uses TRBV5-6 and TRBJ2-3, with 10 bases aligning to TRBD1. CDR3 size: 15 residues. Germline CDR1 is SGHDT and CDR2 is YYEEEE. V shed 5 bases and J 0 bases; nucleotides not matched to a gene: 3. This chain's CDR3 is CASSGTGASTDTQYF. Here the CDR3 DNA reads TGTGCCAGCAGTGGGACAGGGGCTAGCACAGATACGCAGTATTTT.

The table lists this clone with a few counts. J is TRBJ2-3 and V is TRBV5-8; 7 nucleotides line up with TRBD1. This CDR3 is built from 14 residues. J lost 2 bases, V lost 4 bases, and 4 bases had no gene match. Germline V CDR1 and CDR2: SGHTS, YDEGEE. As DNA, the CDR3 is TGTGCCAGCAGCCCGGGACAGCTCACAGATACGCAGTATTTT. Its translation: CASSPGQLTDTQYF.

J is TRBJ1-4 and V is TRBV6-5; tentative D call: TRBD1 (5 bases). CDR1 is MNHEY, CDR2 SVGAGI, per germline. The V end was cut by 3 bases, the J end by 7 bases, with 12 bases between. This CDR3 is 14 amino acids long. CDR3 sequence reads: CASSYGGYGEKLFF. DNA of the CDR3: TGTGCCAGCAGTTATGGGGGGTATGGTGAAAAACTGTTTTTT.

This chain joins TRBV19 and TRBJ1-5; TRBD1 is a possible D gene (6 bases). The ends were cut back, 6 bases at V and 2 bases at J, with 14 bases in the middle. The CDR3 covers 15 residues. Germline lookup yields CDR1 LNHDA and CDR2 SQIVND (reference sequence). CDR3 bases: TGTGCCAGTAGGCCCCCGGGACAAGGCAATCAGCCCCAGCATTTT. Translated, it gives CASRPPGQGNQPQHF.

The CDR3 loop reads CASSSPSGKEPYEQYF. The CDR3 nucleotides read TGTGCCAGCAGTTCCCCCTCGGGTAAAGAACCCTACGAGCAGTACTTC. The chain joins TRBV6-6 to TRBJ2-7, with no clear D. The germline V gene has CDR1 MNHNY and CDR2 SVGAGI (reference sequence). V gave up 4 bases and J gave up 2 bases, with 18 bases separating them. The CDR3 runs to 16 residues.

The gene calls are TRBV9 and TRBJ2-7; 7 bases fit TRBD2. Germline V gives CDR1 SGDLS, CDR2 YYNGEE. The CDR3 extends over 15 amino acids. V dropped 0 bases and J dropped 6; count of bases not matched to a gene: 9. The CDR3: CASSVGGGAYSEQYF. CDR3 sequence (DNA): TGTGCCAGCAGCGTAGGGGGAGGGGCCTACTCCGAGCAGTACTTC.

The J gene is TRBJ2-7, the V gene TRBV10-3; 10 bases map to TRBD2. J lost 1 base, V lost 0 bases, and 6 bases had no gene match. This CDR3 is built from 17 residues. From germline, CDR1 is ENHRY and CDR2 SYGVKD. The CDR3 DNA follows: TGTGCCATCAGTGAGTCATCGGCTAGCGGGGGATCCTACGAGCAGTACTTC. This codes for CAISESSASGGSYEQYF.